Below, 18 T cell receptor beta chains from the same sample are listed, as sequenced in a study of blood T cells in healthy people across ages (dated by TCRdb to the mid-2010s). Library prep was done by 5' RACE. The listed sequencing device is Illumina HiSeq 2500. The second PCR ran for roughly 6 to 11 cycles and used a J-beta primer mix along with a sample-barcoded 5' primer. TCRdb reworked the public reads: Q25 trimming with fastp, MiXCR clone assembly, productive beta chains retained. Rows with one shared CDR3 protein collapse into an entry with the most common genes and DNA. For this sample the table gives about 1.6 million distinct CDR3 sequences, of which about 35% were detected only once. The leading ten clones occupy around 10% of the sample. Sequenced sample: blood. These receptor sequences come from a woman under 40 in good health.

This clonotype was seen a few times. The J gene is TRBJ2-7, the V gene TRBV7-9; 9 bases map to TRBD2. The CDR3 spans 16 residues. V lost 0 bases and J lost 5; bases outside the gene matches: 8. Per the germline V gene, CDR1 is SEHNR and CDR2 is FQNEAQ (reference sequence). The CDR3 reads CASSLALGGGAHEQYF. The CDR3 bases are TGTGCCAGCAGCTTAGCCCTTGGCGGGGGGGCCCACGAGCAGTACTTC.

CDR3 residues: CASSVPSGYEQYF. CDR3 DNA sequence: TGTGCCAGCAGCGTACCTAGCGGCTACGAGCAGTACTTC. The V gene is TRBV5-6, the J gene TRBJ2-7; 7 nucleotides align to TRBD2. V shed 4 bases and J 3 bases; nucleotides not matched to a gene: 4. Germline CDR1 and CDR2: SGHDT and YYEEEE. The CDR3 totals 13 residues.

This clonotype was picked up a small number of times. J is TRBJ2-5 and V is TRBV7-2, with TRBD1 identical over 7 bases. V shed 5 bases and J 5 bases; nucleotides not matched to a gene: 17. Germline CDR1 is SGHTA and CDR2 is FQGNSA. This CDR3 spans 17 amino acids. CDR3 nucleotides: TGTGCCAGCAGCGCCCCGAAAGACAGGGAATCGTGGGAGACCCAGTACTTC. Amino acid sequence: CASSAPKDRESWETQYF.

The genes are TRBV20-1 and TRBJ1-1; TRBD1 aligns across 9 bases. The CDR3 runs to 13 residues. V gave up 6 bases and J gave up 7 bases; unmatched junction bases: 9. Germline CDR1 reads DFQATT; CDR2 reads SNEGSKA (reference sequence). CDR3 amino acids: CSAPRTGEGEAFF. In nucleotides, the CDR3 is TGCAGTGCCCCACGGACAGGGGAAGGTGAAGCTTTCTTT.

The chain joins TRBV3-1 to TRBJ1-2; D possibly corresponds to TRBD1 (5 bases). The V gene lost 2 bases and the J gene lost 8 bases, with 15 bases spanning the gap. The CDR3 is made up of 14 amino acids. CDR1 LGHDT and CDR2 YNNKEL come from the germline V gene (reference sequence). CDR3 in amino acids: CASSQLSGQQGYTF. CDR3 DNA sequence: TGTGCCAGCAGCCAATTGTCAGGACAACAGGGCTACACCTTC.

The chain is built from TRBV21-1 and TRBJ2-3; the listed D gene, TRBD2, was not tested against the DNA. TRBV21-1 is marked as a pseudogene. The CDR3 covers 15 residues. CDR3 nucleotides: TGTGCCAGCAGCAATCTAGCGGGAGCGGACGATACGCAGTATTTT. Its protein product is CASSNLAGADDTQYF.

The chain carries TRBV19 and TRBJ2-5, with unresolved D. The CDR3 contains 13 residues. The V end lost 4 bases, the J end lost 1 base, and 7 bases lay between the germline ends. Germline V gene lookup returns CDR1 LNHDA and CDR2 SQIVND (reference sequence). For the CDR3, the DNA is TGTGCCAGTAGTAACAGAATCCAAGAGACCCAGTACTTC. Encoded protein: CASSNRIQETQYF.

The genes are TRBV27 and TRBJ2-1, with 10 bases identical to TRBD1. J lost 3 bases, V lost 5 bases, and 19 bases had no gene match. CDR1 and CDR2 (germline): MNHEY, SMNVEV (reference sequence). The CDR3 covers 20 residues. This chain's CDR3 is CASSTMYGQGGSAGYNEQFF. The CDR3 DNA sequence: TGTGCCAGCAGTACTATGTATGGACAGGGGGGATCTGCTGGCTACAATGAGCAGTTCTTC.

The V and J genes are TRBV7-9 and TRBJ2-3; no definite D call. The germline CDR1 and CDR2 sequences are SEHNR and FQNEAQ (reference sequence). CDR3 size: 15 residues. Trimming left V 3 bases short and J 2 bases short, with 12 bases between. This chain's CDR3 is CASSFVPPVTDTQYF. DNA of the CDR3: TGTGCCAGCAGCTTCGTCCCTCCCGTCACAGATACGCAGTATTTT.

This clonotype was seen more than once but under ten times. The chain uses TRBV7-9 and TRBJ2-7; D is possibly TRBD1 or TRBD2 (5 bases each). Germline CDR1 is SEHNR and CDR2 is FQNEAQ (reference sequence). The CDR3 runs to 13 residues. Trimming stripped 5 bases from V and 7 bases from J, with 15 bases between. The chain's CDR3 is CASSVGQGREQYF. CDR3 sequence (DNA): TGTGCCAGCAGCGTGGGGCAGGGACGAGAGCAGTACTTC.

This chain connects TRBV4-1 to TRBJ1-2; D is unclear. CDR3 size: 14 residues. V lost 0 bases to trimming and J lost 8 bases, with 13 bases between them. Germline V lookup: CDR1 MGHRA, CDR2 YSYEKL. The CDR3 protein is CASSQDNYPEGYTF. The CDR3 DNA reads TGCGCCAGCAGCCAAGATAATTACCCGGAGGGCTACACCTTC.

The chain employs TRBV7-8 and TRBJ2-1; TRBD2 matches 7 bases. This CDR3 is 15 amino acids long. Germline V lookup: CDR1 SGHVS, CDR2 FQNEAQ. J was trimmed by 6 bases and V by 5 bases; bases with no gene match: 10. The CDR3 loop reads CASSPRDYVANEQFF. CDR3 coding DNA: TGTGCCAGCAGCCCGCGGGACTACGTCGCCAATGAGCAGTTCTTC.

Concerning this clonotype: It may be a read error: a sequence one base away is much more abundant. The CDR3 loop is CSTYGTFSYEQYF. In nucleotides, the CDR3 is TGCAGTACCTACGGCACCTTCTCCTACGAGCAGTACTTC. The chain combines TRBV20-1 with TRBJ2-7, with D hard to call. Trimming pared 8 bases from V and 0 bases from J, leaving 14 bases between. The length of the CDR3 is 13 residues. Germline V gives CDR1 DFQATT, CDR2 SNEGSKA (reference sequence).

This clonotype showed up just a few times. V is TRBV27 and J is TRBJ2-6; no firm D call. The V gene's germline CDR1 is MNHEY and CDR2 SMNVEV (reference sequence). The CDR3 totals 20 residues. V lost 2 bases and J 0 bases, leaving 20 bases between the germline ends. The CDR3 DNA is TGTGCCAGCAGTTTAAGATGGGCGGAGTATATCAGCTCTGGGGCCAACGTCCTGACTTTC. Residues: CASSLRWAEYISSGANVLTF.

The chain carries TRBV5-1 and TRBJ1-2, with D unresolved. V was cut by 5 bases and J by 0 bases, with 11 bases left in between. This CDR3 region has 14 residues. Looked up from germline, CDR1 is SGHRS and CDR2 is YFSETQ. CDR3 bases: TGCGCCAGCAGACCCAGGAACGCTAACTATGGCTACACCTTC. Amino acid sequence: CASRPRNANYGYTF.

The genes are TRBV6-1 and TRBJ2-7; no firm D call. Germline assignment: CDR1 MNHNS and CDR2 SASEGT. The V and J ends lost 8 bases and 0 bases respectively, with 17 bases between them. The CDR3 contains 15 residues. CDR3 coding DNA: TGTGCCAGCGGTGTGCGACACTTAAGCTCCTACGAGCAGTACTTC. Residues: CASGVRHLSSYEQYF.

This clonotype was counted only a few times. The genes are TRBV12-3 or TRBV12-4 and TRBJ2-2, with 7 bases aligning to TRBD1. This CDR3 is 15 amino acids long. Germline trimming cut 6 bases from V and 4 bases from J; bases unmatched to any gene: 8. CDR3 sequence reads: CASSSGQDGTGELFF. The CDR3 DNA is TGTGCCAGCAGCTCCGGACAGGACGGCACCGGGGAGCTGTTTTTT.

This clonotype came up a few times. The chain carries TRBV7-9 and TRBJ2-3; D might be TRBD2 (5 bases). Per the germline V gene, CDR1 is SEHNR and CDR2 is FQNEAQ (reference sequence). V shed 4 bases and J shed 4 bases, with 15 bases lying between them. CDR3 length: 15 residues. The CDR3 is CASSSAKSGADTQYF. As DNA, the CDR3 is TGTGCCAGCAGCTCCGCGAAGAGCGGCGCAGATACGCAGTATTTT. The variable domain in full, with the rest retrieved from reference TRBV7-9 and TRBJ2-3, is DTGVSQNPRHKITKRGQNVTFRCDPISEHNRLYWYRQTLGQGPEFLTYFQNEAQLEKSRLLSDRFSAERPKGSFSTLEIQRTEQGDSAMYLCASSSAKSGADTQYFGPGTRLTVL.